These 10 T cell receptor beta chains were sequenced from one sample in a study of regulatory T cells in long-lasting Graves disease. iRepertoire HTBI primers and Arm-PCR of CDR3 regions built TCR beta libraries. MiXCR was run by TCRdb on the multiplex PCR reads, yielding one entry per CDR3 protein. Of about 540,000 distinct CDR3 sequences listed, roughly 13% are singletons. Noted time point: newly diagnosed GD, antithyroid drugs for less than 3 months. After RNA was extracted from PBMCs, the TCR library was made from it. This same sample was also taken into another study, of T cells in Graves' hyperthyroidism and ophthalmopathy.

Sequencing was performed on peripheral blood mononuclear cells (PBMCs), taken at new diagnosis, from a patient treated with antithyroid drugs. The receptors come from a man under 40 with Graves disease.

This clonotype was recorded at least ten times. The CDR3 DNA sequence: TGTGCCAGCAGCTTAGCTTTCCTCTCCTACAATGAGCAGTTCTTC. The encoded protein is CASSLAFLSYNEQFF. This chain joins TRBV11-2 and TRBJ2-1; D uncertain. There are 15 residues in the CDR3. Germline V gene lookup returns CDR1 SGHAT and CDR2 FQNNGV. Deletions cut 1 base from V and 0 bases from J, with 7 bases between.

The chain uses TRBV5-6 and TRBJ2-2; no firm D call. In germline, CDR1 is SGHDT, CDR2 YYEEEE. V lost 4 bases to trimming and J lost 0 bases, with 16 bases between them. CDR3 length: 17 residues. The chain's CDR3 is CASSLRTVNTNTGELFF. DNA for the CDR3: TGTGCCAGCAGCCTCAGAACAGTGAACACGAACACCGGGGAGCTGTTTTTT.

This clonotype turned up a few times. The CDR3 loop reads CASSPVTGLVVGTGELFF. The DNA of the CDR3 is TGTGCCAGCAGTCCCGTGACAGGTCTGGTAGTAGGGACCGGGGAGCTGTTTTTT. The chain recombines TRBV12-3 or TRBV12-4 with TRBJ2-2, with D possibly TRBD1 on 6 matching bases. CDR3 size: 18 residues. Trimming removed 5 bases at V and 5 bases at J, with 24 bases between.

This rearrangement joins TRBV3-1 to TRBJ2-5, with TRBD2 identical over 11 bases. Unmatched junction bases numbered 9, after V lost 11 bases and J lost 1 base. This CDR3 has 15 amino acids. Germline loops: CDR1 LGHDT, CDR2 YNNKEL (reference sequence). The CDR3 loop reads CAGTRTSGFQETQYF. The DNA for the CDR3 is TGTGCCGGCACCCGGACTAGCGGGTTCCAAGAGACCCAGTACTTC.

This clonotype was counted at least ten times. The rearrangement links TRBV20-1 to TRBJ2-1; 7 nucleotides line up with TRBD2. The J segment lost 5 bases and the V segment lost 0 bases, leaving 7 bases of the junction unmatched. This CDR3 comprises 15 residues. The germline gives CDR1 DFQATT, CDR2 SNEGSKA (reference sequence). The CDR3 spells CSARDLGGGNNEQFF. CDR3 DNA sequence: TGCAGTGCTAGAGATCTGGGGGGAGGGAACAATGAGCAGTTCTTC.

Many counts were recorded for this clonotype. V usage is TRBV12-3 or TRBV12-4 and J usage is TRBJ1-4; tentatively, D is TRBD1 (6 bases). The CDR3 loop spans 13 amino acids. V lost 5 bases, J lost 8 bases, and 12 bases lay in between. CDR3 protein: CASSRGQGEKLFF. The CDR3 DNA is TGTGCCAGCAGTCGGGGGCAGGGCGAAAAACTGTTTTTT.

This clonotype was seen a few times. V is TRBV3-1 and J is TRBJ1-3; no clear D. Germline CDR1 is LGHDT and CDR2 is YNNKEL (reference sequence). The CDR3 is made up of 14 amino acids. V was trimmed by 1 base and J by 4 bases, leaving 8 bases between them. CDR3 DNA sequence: TGTGCCAGCAGCCAAGCGGAAATCGGAAACACCATATATTTT. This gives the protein CASSQAEIGNTIYF.

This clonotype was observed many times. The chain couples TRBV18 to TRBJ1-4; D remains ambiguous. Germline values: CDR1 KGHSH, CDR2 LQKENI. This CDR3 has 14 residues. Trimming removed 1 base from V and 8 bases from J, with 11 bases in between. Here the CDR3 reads CASSPRDIGEKLFF. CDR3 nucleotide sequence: TGTGCCAGCTCACCACGAGACATCGGCGAAAAACTGTTTTTT.

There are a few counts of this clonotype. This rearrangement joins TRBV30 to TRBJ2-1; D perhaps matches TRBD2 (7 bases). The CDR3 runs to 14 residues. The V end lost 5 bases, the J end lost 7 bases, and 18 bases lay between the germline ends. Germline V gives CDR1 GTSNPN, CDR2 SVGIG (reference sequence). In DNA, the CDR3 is TGTGCCTGGTCATTGGGGGGGAGGGGGAATGAGCAGTTCTTC. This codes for CAWSLGGRGNEQFF.

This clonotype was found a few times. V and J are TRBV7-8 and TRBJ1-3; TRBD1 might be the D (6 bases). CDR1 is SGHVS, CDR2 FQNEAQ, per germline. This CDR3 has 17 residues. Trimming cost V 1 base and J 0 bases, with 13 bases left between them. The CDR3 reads CASSLELDSYSGNTIYF. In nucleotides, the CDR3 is TGTGCCAGCAGCTTAGAATTGGACAGCTACTCTGGAAACACCATATATTTT.